This T cell receptor beta chain comes out of a study of blood T cell repertoires in COVID-19. Repertoires were generated with immunoSEQ multiplex PCR, while TCRdb's copy carries only in-frame clones and drops some. The repertoire holds 50,000 to 65,000 clones, with 74% as singletons. The V end was cut by 0 bases, the J end by 1 base, with 4 bases between. Per the germline V gene, CDR1 is SGHRS and CDR2 is YFSETQ. The CDR3 has 13 residues. The source of this sequence is a woman older than 75 with acute or convalescent COVID-19. The chain recombines TRBV5-1 with TRBJ1-1; no reliable D call. The sequenced sample was peripheral blood. The CDR3 protein is CASSLGANTEAFF. CDR3 bases: TGCGCCAGCAGCTTGGGGGCGAACACTGAAGCTTTCTTT.